This entry lists 30 T cell receptor beta chains sequenced from one sample in a study of control samples from healthy donors and cancer patients (dated by TCRdb to the early 2020s). The library was produced with the immunoSEQ multiplex PCR assay. In its TCRdb copy, this immuneACCESS table keeps in-frame sequences only and misses some clones. Where compared with another copy, unresolved V genes explain less than half of these, and the others have no known cause. Recorded for this sample are around 71,000 clones; around 87% of them occurred a single time. The ten largest clones take up approximately 2.3% of the sample. The sequencing input was PBMCs. Source of these receptors: a woman aged 45 to 65 with head and neck cancer.

This chain connects TRBV23-1 to TRBJ2-5; the D gene is possibly TRBD2 (6 bases). TRBV23-1 is flagged as an ORF with uncertain function. The V and J ends lost 0 bases and 3 bases respectively, with 11 bases between them. This CDR3 spans 15 amino acids. The CDR3: CASSQSCGKEETQYF. In DNA, the CDR3 is TGCGCCAGCAGTCAATCTTGCGGGAAAGAAGAGACCCAGTACTTC.

CDR3 sequence: CASSLMRNTEAFF. CDR3 nucleotides: TGTGCCAGCAGTTTAATGCGGAACACTGAAGCTTTCTTT. The chain employs TRBV27 and TRBJ1-1; D unresolved. Trimming stripped 2 bases from V and 1 base from J, with 5 bases between. CDR3 size: 13 residues. In germline, CDR1 is MNHEY, CDR2 SMNVEV (reference sequence).

The chain recombines TRBV6-5 with TRBJ2-4; TRBD2 might be the D (5 bases). V gave up 6 bases and J gave up 0 bases, with 6 bases separating them. CDR1 and CDR2 from the germline V gene are MNHEY and SVGAGI. This CDR3 spans 13 amino acids. CDR3 residues: CASSGEAKNIQYF. Here the CDR3 DNA reads TGTGCCAGCAGCGGGGAAGCCAAAAACATTCAGTACTTC.

V is TRBV30 and J is TRBJ1-3, with D perhaps matching TRBD1 (6 bases). Trimming stripped 1 base from V and 5 bases from J, with 12 bases between. Germline values: CDR1 GTSNPN, CDR2 SVGIG (reference sequence). CDR3 size: 14 residues. DNA for the CDR3: TGTGCCTGGAGTGATGGGGGGGCCAGAAACACCATATATTTT. Protein sequence: CAWSDGGARNTIYF.

This chain connects TRBV4-3 to TRBJ2-1; TRBD2 agrees at 11 bases. V shed 0 bases, J shed 4 bases, and the junction held 2 bases outside the gene matches. The germline gives CDR1 LGHNA, CDR2 YSLEER. The CDR3 sequence is 16 residues long. The CDR3 sequence is CASSQEIAGGYNEQFF. CDR3 DNA sequence: TGCGCCAGCAGCCAAGAAATAGCGGGGGGGTACAATGAGCAGTTCTTC.

This chain connects TRBV29-1 to TRBJ1-2; D is possibly TRBD1 (6 bases). The CDR3 spans 12 residues. The V end was cut by 3 bases, the J end by 4 bases, with 9 bases between. The germline CDR1 and CDR2 sequences are SQVTM and ANQGSEA. The CDR3 loop is CSVEAGVYGYTF. CDR3 DNA sequence: TGCAGCGTTGAGGCAGGGGTCTATGGCTACACCTTC.

The chain recombines TRBV28 with TRBJ2-7, with D perhaps assigned TRBD1 or TRBD2 (6 bases each). The CDR3 is 14 residues long. Deletions cut 8 bases from V and 3 bases from J, with 17 bases between. The V gene's germline CDR1 is MDHEN and CDR2 SYDVKM. The CDR3 bases are TGTGCCAGCCTCCGTGGGGGGCAGATCTACGAGCAGTACTTC. Its protein is CASLRGGQIYEQYF. The variable domain in full, with the rest retrieved from reference TRBV28 and TRBJ2-7, is DVKVTQSSRYLVKRTGEKVFLECVQDMDHENMFWYRQDPGLGLRLIYFSYDVKMKEKGDIPEGYSVSREKKERFSLILESASTNQTSMYLCASLRGGQIYEQYFGPGTRLTVT.

V gene TRBV4-3 combines with J gene TRBJ1-2, with 9 bases lining up with TRBD1. Per the germline V gene, CDR1 is LGHNA and CDR2 is YSLEER. This CDR3 has 15 residues. Unmatched junction bases numbered 5, after V lost 1 base and J lost 5 bases. CDR3 in amino acids: CASSQVGTGNYGYTF. DNA for the CDR3: TGCGCCAGCAGCCAAGTCGGGACAGGGAATTATGGCTACACCTTC.

J is TRBJ1-2 and V is TRBV7-8, with 8 nucleotides matching TRBD1. This CDR3 has 14 residues. The V gene end was trimmed by 5 bases and the J gene end by 8 bases; junction bases not matched to a gene: 10. In germline, CDR1 is SGHVS, CDR2 FQNEAQ. CDR3 sequence reads: CASSGGTGLFGYTF. The DNA of the CDR3 is TGTGCCAGCAGCGGAGGGACAGGACTGTTCGGCTACACCTTC.

The V gene is TRBV6-2 or TRBV6-3, the J gene TRBJ1-6; TRBD1 aligns across 8 bases. Unmatched junction bases numbered 7, after V lost 2 bases and J lost 7 bases. The CDR3 spans 16 residues. Germline values: CDR1 MNHEY, CDR2 SVGEGT. Here the CDR3 reads CASSYPGQGANSPLHF. In nucleotides, the CDR3 is TGTGCCAGCAGTTACCCCGGGCAGGGGGCAAATTCACCCCTCCACTTT.

The chain recombines TRBV6-5 with TRBJ2-2; no clear D gene. There are 14 residues in the CDR3. Deletions cut 6 bases from V and 9 bases from J, with 17 bases between. CDR1 MNHEY and CDR2 SVGAGI come from the germline V gene. The CDR3, as DNA: TGTGCCAGCAGAAACCGGACCGTGAAGAGGGAGCTGTTTTTT. Its translation is CASRNRTVKRELFF.

This clone was found once. The chain combines TRBV20-1 with TRBJ2-3; D is ambiguous. Germline V gene sequence: CDR1 DFQATT, CDR2 SNEGSKA (reference sequence). V lost 3 bases and J lost 6, with 7 bases in between. The CDR3 is 11 residues long. The CDR3 spells CSARVPDTQYF. The CDR3 DNA reads as TGCAGTGCTAGGGTACCGGATACGCAGTATTTT.

Of note for this clone: Germline and junction disagree at one end, which may indicate a read error. This chain uses TRBV27 with TRBJ2-2, with 9 bases matching TRBD2. CDR1 and CDR2 (germline): MNHEY, SMNVEV (reference sequence). The CDR3 is 16 residues long. CDR3 sequence reads: CASSLCGGGGPRGAVF. CDR3 bases: TGTGCCAGCAGTTTATGTGGCGGGGGGGGCCCCCGGGGAGCTGTTTTT.

CDR3 residues: CASSLGVGGAEGTEAFF. CDR3 nucleotide sequence: TGTGCCAGCAGCTTGGGGGTGGGAGGGGCAGAGGGCACTGAAGCTTTCTTT. The chain has TRBV5-4 and TRBJ1-1; tentatively, D is TRBD1 (5 bases). Germline V CDR1 and CDR2: SGHNT, YYREEE (reference sequence). V was clipped by 0 bases and J by 4 bases, with 19 bases between them. This CDR3 has 17 amino acids.

This clone was picked up a small number of times. The chain joins TRBV2 to TRBJ2-3; unclear D gene. The germline gives CDR1 SNHLY, CDR2 FYNNEI. The V gene lost 6 bases and the J gene lost 6 bases, with 16 bases spanning the gap. The CDR3 loop spans 14 amino acids. The CDR3 DNA reads TGTGCCAGCAGCGAGCCGCTAGGATCGGATACGCAGTATTTT. Its translation: CASSEPLGSDTQYF.

The V and J genes are TRBV2 and TRBJ2-7; perhaps D is TRBD1 or TRBD2 (5 bases each). Trimming removed 6 bases from V and 4 bases from J, with 16 bases in between. This CDR3 has 14 amino acids. Germline CDR1 and CDR2: SNHLY and FYNNEI. CDR3 bases: TGTGCCAGCAGCACCGGGACCGGGCCATACGAGCAGTACTTC. It specifies CASSTGTGPYEQYF. The full variable domain, completed using reference TRBV2 and TRBJ2-7, is EPEVTQTPSHQVTQMGQEVILRCVPISNHLYFYWYRQILGQKVEFLVSFYNNEISEKSEIFDDQFSVERPDGSNFTLKIRSTKLEDSAMYFCASSTGTGPYEQYFGPGTRLTVT.

Turning to this clone: This CDR3 is also generated by other DNA sequences in the sample. The rearrangement uses TRBV11-3 and TRBJ1-1, with TRBD1 matching over 8 bases. The CDR3 runs 14 residues. CDR1 and CDR2 from the germline V gene are SGHNT and YENEEA. J was trimmed by 3 bases and V by 4 bases; bases with no gene match: 4. The CDR3 region has the DNA TGTGCCAGCAGCTGGGGGGGACAGGACACTGAAGCTTTCTTT. Protein sequence: CASSWGGQDTEAFF.

This clone was detected only a few times. The same CDR3 arises from other DNA sequences in this sample as well. The CDR3 DNA is TGTGCCAGCAGCCCCCGGACAGGGACCGGGGAGCTGTTTTTT. Protein sequence: CASSPRTGTGELFF. The chain is built from TRBV14 and TRBJ2-2; 8 bases match TRBD1. The V gene end was trimmed by 4 bases and the J gene end by 5 bases; junction bases not matched to a gene: 3. The CDR3 consists of 14 residues. Looked up from germline, CDR1 is SGHDN and CDR2 is FVKESK.

This sequence joins TRBV11-1 and TRBJ2-3; D may be TRBD2 (5 bases). V shed 3 bases and J shed 3 bases, with 13 bases lying between them. Germline V gives CDR1 SGHAT, CDR2 FQDESV (reference sequence). This CDR3 spans 15 amino acids. CDR3 loop: CASSFRGLPTDTQYF. CDR3 sequence (DNA): TGTGCCAGCAGCTTCCGAGGACTTCCGACAGATACGCAGTATTTT.

The CDR3 DNA follows: TGTGCCAGCACCCGCGGAACAAGCAATCAGCCCCAGCATTTT. Amino acids: CASTRGTSNQPQHF. The J gene is TRBJ1-5, the V gene TRBV2; D remains unclear. The CDR3 consists of 14 residues. V was trimmed by 7 bases and J by 1 base, leaving 11 bases between them. Germline-derived CDR1 and CDR2 are SNHLY and FYNNEI. Full variable domain (remainder filled in from reference TRBV2 and TRBJ1-5): EPEVTQTPSHQVTQMGQEVILRCVPISNHLYFYWYRQILGQKVEFLVSFYNNEISEKSEIFDDQFSVERPDGSNFTLKIRSTKLEDSAMYFCASTRGTSNQPQHFGDGTRLSIL.

The CDR3 loop reads CASSTKSGRGTEAFF. CDR3 bases: TGTGCCAGCTCAACCAAATCCGGCCGGGGGACTGAAGCTTTCTTT. The chain uses TRBV18 and TRBJ1-1; possible D gene TRBD1, 5 bases. There are 15 residues in the CDR3. V was pared by 5 bases and J by 5 bases, with 18 bases between. Germline CDR1 and CDR2: KGHSH and LQKENI.

The genes are TRBV20-1 and TRBJ1-5; D is possibly TRBD1 (5 bases). The CDR3 spans 13 residues. Per the germline V gene, CDR1 is DFQATT and CDR2 is SNEGSKA (reference sequence). V was shortened by 3 bases and J by 5 bases, with 11 bases between the two germline ends. CDR3 nucleotide sequence: TGCAGTGCTAGTCCAGGGTACGATCAGCCCCAGCATTTT. Translated, it gives CSASPGYDQPQHF.

This rearrangement joins TRBV19 to TRBJ1-2, with D possibly being TRBD1 (6 bases). Trimming removed 5 bases at V and 8 bases at J, with 12 bases between. CDR1 LNHDA and CDR2 SQIVND come from the germline V gene (reference sequence). This CDR3 comprises 12 residues. CDR3 DNA sequence: TGTGCCAGTAGTTTACAGGGCGGGGGCTACACCTTC. This sequence encodes CASSLQGGGYTF.

This sequence joins TRBV9 and TRBJ2-3; D not resolved. V lost 0 bases to trimming and J lost 5 bases, with 4 bases between them. CDR3 size: 12 residues. Germline CDR1 reads SGDLS; CDR2 reads YYNGEE. The CDR3 DNA sequence: TGTGCCAGCAGCGTAGACGTAGATACGCAGTATTTT. Translation gives CASSVDVDTQYF.

This sequence joins TRBV20-1 and TRBJ1-5; 9 bases line up with TRBD1. J lost 2 bases, V lost 3 bases, and 14 bases had no gene match. The length of the CDR3 is 18 residues. Per the germline V gene, CDR1 is DFQATT and CDR2 is SNEGSKA (reference sequence). The CDR3 sequence is CSASKGTGRGGGNQPQHF. CDR3 nucleotides: TGCAGTGCTAGTAAAGGGACAGGGAGAGGGGGCGGCAATCAGCCCCAGCATTTT.

As to this clone: At one of its ends the junction is not consistent with the germline gene, which may arise from a read error. V usage is TRBV9 and J usage is TRBJ2-3; the D gene is possibly TRBD2 (6 bases). Germline-derived CDR1 and CDR2 are SGDLS and YYNGEE. The CDR3 is 14 residues long. The CDR3 here is CAGSVAVSTDTQYF. The CDR3 DNA reads as TGTGCCGGCAGCGTAGCGGTTAGCACAGATACGCAGTATTTT.

The chain joins TRBV7-2 to TRBJ2-2; tentatively, D is TRBD1 (6 bases). The CDR3 loop spans 15 amino acids. Trimming took off 1 base at V and 0 bases at J, with 6 bases between the two ends. Germline V gene sequence: CDR1 SGHTA, CDR2 FQGNSA. This CDR3 reads CASSLGQANTGELFF. DNA of the CDR3: TGTGCCAGCAGCTTAGGACAGGCGAACACCGGGGAGCTGTTTTTT. Looking up the rest from reference TRBV7-2 and TRBJ2-2 gives the full variable domain: GAGVSQSPSNKVTEKGKDVELRCDPISGHTALYWYRQSLGQGLEFLIYFQGNSAPDKSGLPSDRFSAERTGGSVSTLTIQRTQQEDSAVYLCASSLGQANTGELFFGEGSRLTVL.

Here the CDR3 reads CASSLGNTDTQYF. The CDR3 DNA is TGTGCCAGCAGCTTGGGCAACACAGATACGCAGTATTTT. The chain carries TRBV5-5 and TRBJ2-3, with D uncertain. The length of the CDR3 is 13 residues. Germline assignment: CDR1 SGHKS and CDR2 YYEKEE (reference sequence). The V end lost 0 bases, the J end lost 2 bases, and 4 bases lay between the germline ends.

The rearrangement joins TRBV7-2 to TRBJ1-2; maybe TRBD1 (6 bases). The CDR3 loop spans 15 amino acids. V was pared by 2 bases and J by 7 bases, with 17 bases between. From germline, CDR1 is SGHTA and CDR2 FQGNSA. The DNA of the CDR3 is TGTGCCAGCAGCTTAAGGACAGCTGGGGGATCTGGCTACACCTTC. Encoded protein: CASSLRTAGGSGYTF.

This chain links TRBV10-3 with TRBJ1-2, with D hard to call. The CDR3 runs 12 residues. Trimming took off 2 bases at V and 4 bases at J, with 5 bases between the two ends. Germline CDR1 ENHRY, CDR2 SYGVKD. CDR3 nucleotides: TGTGCCATCAGTGAGGAAACCTATGGCTACACCTTC. Translating gives CAISEETYGYTF.